Listed below are T cell receptor beta chains from one sample, sequenced in a study of blood T cell repertoires in COVID-19. Measured with immunoSEQ multiplex PCR; TCRdb has only the in-frame clones, and not every one. This sample carries more than 65,000 clones, approximately 82% of them seen once, and the ten largest clones take 9% to 10%. The specimen was peripheral blood. These receptors originate from an elderly woman with acute or convalescent COVID-19. The CDR3 runs from the conserved cysteine through the conserved F or W. Fields, in order: D gene, V gene, J gene, clone size, CDR3 DNA, CDR3 protein. D genes are given only for firm matches. Expanded clones get a size class; other rows say once, few or many, or leave the size out.

TRBD2	TRBV7-8	TRBJ2-1	NA	TGTGCCAGCAGTTATAGCGGGGGACTCAATGAGCAGTTCTTC	CASSYSGGLNEQFF
TRBD2	TRBV19	TRBJ2-5	NA	TGTGCCAGTAGTCTCTCCACCGGGACTAGCGGTGAGACCCAGTACTTC	CASSLSTGTSGETQYF
NA	TRBV3-1/TRBV3-2	TRBJ2-2	NA	TGTGCCAGCAGGCAACTCAGAGGCACCGGGGAGCTGTTTTTT	CASRQLRGTGELFF
TRBD2	TRBV2	TRBJ2-1	NA	TGTGCCAGCAGTGAACACTCACTAGCGGGGGGCTCACATGAGCAGTTCTTC	CASSEHSLAGGSHEQFF
NA	TRBV7-8	TRBJ1-5	NA	TGTGCCAGCACTCCCTGGAGGGACGGTCAGCCCCAGCATTTT	CASTPWRDGQPQHF
NA	TRBV27	TRBJ1-6	NA	TGTGCCAGCAGTTTAAGTAGAAATAATTCACCCCTCCACTTT	CASSLSRNNSPLHF
TRBD1	TRBV12-3/TRBV12-4	TRBJ2-5	once	TGTGCCAGCAGTGATAACAGGGGAGAGACCCAGTACTTC	CASSDNRGETQYF
TRBD1	TRBV12-5	TRBJ1-1	NA	TGTGCTAGTGGTTTGGGTCAGGGGGCGACTGAAGCTTTCTTT	CASGLGQGATEAFF
NA	TRBV7-9	TRBJ1-2	few	TGTGTCGGGGGTTCTAACTATGGCTACACCTTC	CVGGSNYGYTF
TRBD1	TRBV10-3	TRBJ1-5	NA	TGTGCCATCAGTGATGACAGGGGAAACCATCAGCCCCAGCATTTT	CAISDDRGNHQPQHF
TRBD1	TRBV14	TRBJ1-4	NA	TGTGCCAGCAGCCGCCGACAGGGGAGTGAAAAACTGTTTTTT	CASSRRQGSEKLFF
TRBD1	TRBV6-5	TRBJ2-7	NA	TGTGCCAGCAGTACGACAGGGGGTAGCGACGAGCAGTACTTC	CASSTTGGSDEQYF
NA	TRBV7-5	TRBJ2-3	NA	TGTGCCAGAAGCCCCGTCGGATATCGGGGGGGCAATCCTGGCACAGATACGCAGTATTTT	CARSPVGYRGGNPGTDTQYF
NA	TRBV4-1	TRBJ2-1	NA	TGCGCCAGCAGCCAAGGGTTAGGGGGTTGGTACAATGAGCAGTTCTTC	CASSQGLGGWYNEQFF
NA	TRBV18	TRBJ2-7	once	TGTGCCAGCTCACCAGGAGCGAGCGAGCAGTACTTC	CASSPGASEQYF
NA	TRBV9	TRBJ1-2	NA	TGTGCCAGCAGCGGGTTGGGGGCCTATGGCTACACCTTC	CASSGLGAYGYTF
TRBD1	TRBV7-6	TRBJ1-2	NA	TGTGCCAGCAGCTCCCGACAGGGTTTGGCCTTGATTTATGGCTACACCTTC	CASSSRQGLALIYGYTF
NA	TRBV5-1	TRBJ1-3	once	TGCGCCAGCAGCGAACAGGGCTCTGGAAACACCATATATTTT	CASSEQGSGNTIYF
TRBD2	TRBV6-6	TRBJ2-7	NA	TGTGCCAGCACCCTTCTCGGGGGGGCTTACGAGCAGTACTTC	CASTLLGGAYEQYF
TRBD2	TRBV29-1	TRBJ2-5	once	TGCAGCGTTGAAGTTCAGGGAAAGGCTAGCGGGTTCCAAGAGACCCAGTACTTC	CSVEVQGKASGFQETQYF
TRBD1	TRBV7-6	TRBJ2-3	NA	TGTGCCAGCAGCTCCGGGACAGGGGTCACAGATACGCAGTATTTT	CASSSGTGVTDTQYF
TRBD1	TRBV19	TRBJ1-5	NA	TGTGCCAGTACAAGAGGGACAGGGTACAATCAGCCCCAGCATTTT	CASTRGTGYNQPQHF
TRBD1	TRBV11-2	TRBJ1-1	few	TGTGCCAGCAGCTTAGATCAGGGGGTCAACACTGAAGCTTTCTTT	CASSLDQGVNTEAFF
TRBD2	TRBV14	TRBJ2-5	NA	TGTGCCAGCAGGTCGCGGGGGGCCGAGACCCAGTACTTC	CASRSRGAETQYF
TRBD2	TRBV7-2	TRBJ2-1	NA	TGTGCCAGCAGCGTATGGGCCCCGGGACTAGCGGGGGGCAAGCAGTTCTTC	CASSVWAPGLAGGKQFF
NA	TRBV7-9	TRBJ1-4	NA	TGTGCCAGCAGGATGGATGGGCAGGGGCATGAAAAACTGTTTTTT	CASRMDGQGHEKLFF
NA	TRBV7-9	TRBJ2-3	NA	TGTGCCAGCAGCTTAGTAACAGGGTGGACAGATACGCAGTATTTT	CASSLVTGWTDTQYF
NA	TRBV24-1	TRBJ2-3	NA	TGTGCCACCTCAGAGGGTGGTAGTTTAGATACGCAGTATTTT	CATSEGGSLDTQYF
NA	TRBV5-6	TRBJ2-5	NA	TGTGCCAGCAGCTTCTCCGGGACACTGTACCAAGAGACCCAGTACTTC	CASSFSGTLYQETQYF
NA	TRBV2	TRBJ2-1	once	TGTGCCAGCAGCGACACTGAGTACAGAATAAGTGAGCAGTTCTTC	CASSDTEYRISEQFF
NA	TRBV7-8	TRBJ1-1	NA	TGTGCCAGCAGCTCCACAGGGAAGGCTGAAGCTTTCTTT	CASSSTGKAEAFF
NA	TRBV24-1	TRBJ2-1	NA	TGTGCCATCTCCGACAGCCGGGCAGTCTACAATGAGCAGTTCTTC	CAISDSRAVYNEQFF
TRBD2	TRBV19	TRBJ2-1	NA	TGTGCCAGTAGTACCCTAGCGGGGTTGCATGAGCAGTTCTTC	CASSTLAGLHEQFF
NA	TRBV7-2	TRBJ2-5	NA	TGTGCCAGCAGCTTAGAACTGAGCCCTCCCGGGGAGACCCAGTACTTC	CASSLELSPPGETQYF
NA	TRBV6-5	TRBJ1-6	NA	TGTGCCAGCAGTTATGGCCGTGACAGGCCCCATTCACCCCTCCACTTT	CASSYGRDRPHSPLHF